A single sample is the source of the 28 T cell receptor beta chains below, sequenced in a study of cytomegalovirus exposure and HLA in healthy donors. The study ran its PCR with 60 Vbeta and 13 Jbeta primers. Clones were sequenced by immunoSEQ multiplex PCR, and TCRdb holds only the in-frame ones, with some missing. The top ten hold 3.5% to 4.5% of the sample, which has roughly 300,000 clones, 86% seen once. What was sequenced was PBMCs. The receptors were gathered from a man in his forties or fifties in good health and CMV-seropositive.

This chain joins TRBV6-1 and TRBJ2-2, with D perhaps matching TRBD1 (6 bases). The germline V gene encodes CDR1 MNHNS and CDR2 SASEGT. V was clipped by 3 bases and J by 0 bases, with 11 bases between them. The CDR3 length is 16 residues. The CDR3 loop reads CASSESGHANTGELFF. The CDR3 coding sequence is TGTGCCAGCAGTGAGTCGGGACACGCGAACACCGGGGAGCTGTTTTTT.

V gene TRBV7-9 combines with J gene TRBJ2-1, with 11 positions matching TRBD2. Germline CDR1 and CDR2: SEHNR and FQNEAQ (reference sequence). V shed 4 bases and J 9 bases; nucleotides not matched to a gene: 5. The CDR3 loop spans 14 amino acids. This CDR3 reads CASSSGLAVGEQFF. In DNA, the CDR3 is TGTGCCAGCAGCTCGGGACTAGCGGTAGGTGAGCAGTTCTTC.

The chain is built from TRBV28 and TRBJ1-3; D unclear. From germline, CDR1 is MDHEN and CDR2 SYDVKM. V lost 3 bases and J 4 bases, leaving 25 bases between the germline ends. CDR3 length: 19 amino acids. The CDR3 sequence: CASSLISIPTTQLGNTIYF. In DNA, the CDR3 is TGTGCCAGCAGTTTGATTTCGATCCCTACCACCCAATTAGGAAACACCATATATTTT.

V usage is TRBV14 and J usage is TRBJ2-5; a weak D match, TRBD1 (6 bases). V lost 4 bases, J lost 4 bases, and 13 bases lay in between. The CDR3 has 14 residues. Per the germline V gene, CDR1 is SGHDN and CDR2 is FVKESK. CDR3 region: CASSRQAHSETQYF. DNA of the CDR3: TGTGCCAGCAGCCGACAGGCCCACTCAGAGACCCAGTACTTC.

The genes are TRBV5-1 and TRBJ2-3, with TRBD1 identical over 11 bases. The CDR3 is 14 amino acids. Germline loops: CDR1 SGHRS, CDR2 YFSETQ. The ends lost 3 bases at V and 5 bases at J; junction bases unmatched: 2. The CDR3 loop reads CASSWDRGEDTQYF. In DNA form, the CDR3 reads TGCGCCAGCAGCTGGGACAGGGGGGAAGATACGCAGTATTTT.

The chain recombines TRBV2 with TRBJ1-4; a possible D gene is TRBD1 (6 bases). CDR1 is SNHLY and CDR2 is FYNNEI in the germline V gene. Trimming stripped 6 bases from V and 5 bases from J, with 10 bases between. There are 13 residues in the CDR3. The CDR3 sequence: CASRTGGNEKLFF. CDR3 in DNA: TGTGCCAGCAGGACGGGGGGCAATGAAAAACTGTTTTTT.

The V call is TRBV7-2, the J call TRBJ2-7, with TRBD1 identical over 7 bases. Germline V gene sequence: CDR1 SGHTA, CDR2 FQGNSA. The CDR3 totals 16 residues. With V trimmed by 0 bases and J by 4 bases, 9 bases remained unmatched. Here the CDR3 DNA reads TGTGCCAGCAGCTTAGCTCTCCAGGGGGTTGTTTACGAGCAGTACTTC. Residues: CASSLALQGVVYEQYF.

V and J are TRBV2 and TRBJ2-1; 11 bases map to TRBD2. With 2 bases clipped from V and 2 bases from J, the junction kept 2 bases outside the gene matches. Germline V gene lookup returns CDR1 SNHLY and CDR2 FYNNEI. The CDR3 covers 16 residues. In DNA form, the CDR3 reads TGTGCCAGCAGTGAAAGGACTAGCGGGCCCTACAATGAGCAGTTCTTC. It codes for CASSERTSGPYNEQFF.

This clone showed up just a few times. The gene calls are TRBV5-1 and TRBJ1-1, with 7 bases matching TRBD1. V lost 4 bases to trimming and J lost 1 base; unmatched junction nucleotides: 4. Germline CDR1 and CDR2: SGHRS and YFSETQ. CDR3 length: 14 residues. CDR3 region: CASSPGTANTEAFF. In nucleotides, the CDR3 is TGCGCCAGCAGCCCCGGGACAGCGAACACTGAAGCTTTCTTT.

The chain couples TRBV9 to TRBJ2-7; 10 positions agree with TRBD1. Germline loops: CDR1 SGDLS, CDR2 YYNGEE. With 2 bases clipped from V and 3 bases from J, the junction kept 2 bases outside the gene matches. The CDR3 length is 14 residues. The CDR3 spells CASSVGDRGYEQYF. The CDR3 DNA is TGTGCCAGCAGCGTGGGGGACAGGGGCTACGAGCAGTACTTC.

This chain uses TRBV28 with TRBJ2-1; 9 nucleotides agree with TRBD1. The CDR3 runs 15 residues. The ends lost 3 bases at V and 4 bases at J; junction bases unmatched: 4. CDR1 and CDR2 from the germline V gene are MDHEN and SYDVKM. The CDR3 coding sequence is TGTGCCAGCAGTTTGAGCGGGACAGGGTACAATGAGCAGTTCTTC. Its protein product is CASSLSGTGYNEQFF.

The chain combines TRBV5-6 with TRBJ2-4; TRBD1 matches at 8 bases. Germline loops: CDR1 SGHDT, CDR2 YYEEEE. The CDR3 has 18 residues. The V gene end was trimmed by 4 bases and the J gene end by 1 base; junction bases not matched to a gene: 13. CDR3: CASSTDREVPWAKNIQYF. The CDR3 nucleotides read TGTGCCAGCAGCACGGACAGGGAGGTCCCCTGGGCCAAAAACATTCAGTACTTC.

V usage is TRBV6-5 and J usage is TRBJ1-2; the match to TRBD1 covers 8 bases. With V trimmed by 11 bases and J by 2 bases, 10 bases remained unmatched. The CDR3 is 14 amino acids. Germline CDR1 and CDR2: MNHEY and SVGAGI. CDR3 residues: CAAQRQGANYGYTF. The CDR3 DNA is TGTGCCGCCCAAAGGCAGGGGGCAAACTATGGCTACACCTTC.

The chain employs TRBV14 and TRBJ2-3; TRBD1 matches at 8 bases. The V segment lost 3 bases and the J segment 6 bases; nucleotides outside the gene matches: 8. The CDR3 covers 15 residues. Looked up from germline, CDR1 is SGHDN and CDR2 is FVKESK. This CDR3 reads CASSQTRDRRDTQYF. CDR3 in DNA: TGTGCCAGCAGCCAGACCCGGGACAGGCGGGATACGCAGTATTTT.

The chain uses TRBV28 and TRBJ2-1; TRBD2 matches at 7 bases. The CDR3 totals 15 residues. The trim removed 6 bases at V and 0 bases at J, leaving 5 bases unmatched. The germline V gene encodes CDR1 MDHEN and CDR2 SYDVKM. The CDR3 sequence is CASSLGGSSYNEQFF. The CDR3 bases are TGTGCCAGCAGCTTGGGGGGGAGCTCCTACAATGAGCAGTTCTTC.

This sequence joins TRBV6-5 and TRBJ1-5; the D gene is possibly TRBD1 (6 bases). The CDR3 consists of 13 residues. V gave up 6 bases and J gave up 6 bases, with 12 bases separating them. Germline V gene sequence: CDR1 MNHEY, CDR2 SVGAGI. The CDR3 region has the DNA TGTGCCAGCAGAATGACAGGTGGTCAGCCCCAGCATTTT. Amino acid sequence: CASRMTGGQPQHF.

The rearrangement links TRBV30 to TRBJ1-5; D may be TRBD1 (5 bases). The CDR3 is 13 residues long. The germline V gene encodes CDR1 GTSNPN and CDR2 SVGIG (reference sequence). Trimming pared 6 bases from V and 5 bases from J, leaving 14 bases between. This CDR3 is CACPLTGDQPQHF. In DNA, the CDR3 is TGTGCCTGTCCTCTCACGGGGGATCAGCCCCAGCATTTT.

In this sample, this clone turned up once. The chain uses TRBV19 and TRBJ2-1, with TRBD2 matching over 9 bases. The CDR3 extends over 15 amino acids. Trimming removed 5 bases from V and 6 bases from J; junction bases left unmatched: 8. Germline values: CDR1 LNHDA, CDR2 SQIVND (reference sequence). CDR3 in amino acids: CASSFLAGVGNEQFF. The CDR3, as DNA: TGTGCCAGTAGTTTCTTAGCGGGGGTCGGCAATGAGCAGTTCTTC.

As concerns this clone: An end of the junction does not agree with germline; a read error may underlie this. Other DNA sequences within the sample encode an identical CDR3. The chain links TRBV4-1 to TRBJ2-7; weak D call: TRBD1 (5 bases). This CDR3 spans 13 amino acids. Germline assignment: CDR1 MGHRA and CDR2 YSYEKL. DNA for the CDR3: TGTGCCAGCAGCCCAGACAGACTCTACGAGCAGTACTTC. It translates to CASSPDRLYEQYF.

The rearrangement joins TRBV7-9 to TRBJ1-5, with 9 nucleotides matching TRBD1. V trimming: 4 bases; J trimming: 7 bases; junction bases outside the gene matches: 2. The CDR3 covers 13 residues. CDR1 and CDR2 from the germline V gene are SEHNR and FQNEAQ (reference sequence). CDR3 sequence (DNA): TGTGCCAGCAGCTGGGACAGGGTCCAGCCCCAGCATTTT. It specifies CASSWDRVQPQHF.

This chain joins TRBV28 and TRBJ2-5; the D gene is possibly TRBD1 (7 bases). The CDR3 spans 14 residues. The V end lost 6 bases, the J end lost 6 bases, and 17 bases lay between the germline ends. From germline, CDR1 is MDHEN and CDR2 SYDVKM. The CDR3 region is CASSLKQGGKTQYF. CDR3 nucleotide sequence: TGTGCCAGCAGCCTAAAGCAGGGGGGAAAGACCCAGTACTTC.

This sequence joins TRBV5-1 and TRBJ1-1, with a weak D call TRBD1 (5 bases). Germline-derived CDR1 and CDR2 are SGHRS and YFSETQ. V shed 7 bases and J shed 2 bases, with 12 bases lying between them. This CDR3 comprises 13 residues. CDR3 sequence: CASGWGVNTEAFF. As DNA, the CDR3 is TGCGCCAGCGGTTGGGGGGTTAACACTGAAGCTTTCTTT.

The gene calls are TRBV28 and TRBJ2-2; TRBD1 is a possible D gene (6 bases). This CDR3 has 14 amino acids. Germline-derived CDR1 and CDR2 are MDHEN and SYDVKM. V lost 6 bases, J lost 2 bases, and 10 bases lay in between. This CDR3 is CASSLDRNTGELFF. Here the CDR3 DNA reads TGTGCCAGCAGCTTGGACAGAAACACCGGGGAGCTGTTTTTT.

V is TRBV7-9 and J is TRBJ2-2; no clear D gene. The CDR3 totals 14 residues. The ends were cut back, 5 bases at V and 3 bases at J, with 10 bases in the middle. Germline loops: CDR1 SEHNR, CDR2 FQNEAQ (reference sequence). The CDR3 here is CASSPRVHTGELFF. DNA for the CDR3: TGTGCCAGCAGCCCAAGAGTTCACACCGGGGAGCTGTTTTTT.

The chain uses TRBV6-1 and TRBJ2-1; TRBD1 matches at 7 bases. Germline-derived CDR1 and CDR2 are MNHNS and SASEGT. There are 15 residues in the CDR3. After removal of 6 bases from V and 4 bases from J, the junction contained 9 bases not matched to a gene. The CDR3 protein is CASRPARTGYNEQFF. The CDR3 coding sequence is TGTGCCAGCAGACCCGCCAGGACAGGATACAATGAGCAGTTCTTC.

This clone has just a few counts. V usage is TRBV18 and J usage is TRBJ1-1, with unresolved D. The CDR3 totals 13 residues. V gave up 2 bases and J gave up 4 bases, with 8 bases separating them. Germline CDR1 KGHSH, CDR2 LQKENI. DNA for the CDR3: TGTGCCAGCTCACCAAATTCGGGCACTGAAGCTTTCTTT. Its protein is CASSPNSGTEAFF.

This chain uses TRBV5-8 with TRBJ2-7, with D possibly being TRBD1 (5 bases). Germline assignment: CDR1 SGHTS and CDR2 YDEGEE. The length of the CDR3 is 14 residues. V was shortened by 0 bases and J by 3 bases, with 10 bases between the two germline ends. This CDR3 is CASSLAQGRYEQYF. CDR3 sequence (DNA): TGTGCCAGCAGCTTGGCGCAGGGCCGCTACGAGCAGTACTTC.

The chain carries TRBV18 and TRBJ1-5, with no clear D. CDR3 size: 15 residues. The germline CDR1 and CDR2 sequences are KGHSH and LQKENI. Trimming shortened V by 3 bases and J by 7 bases, and 16 bases separated the two germline ends. The CDR3 DNA follows: TGTGCCAGCTCACCTAATCCGGGAGCCGAACAGCCCCAGCATTTT. This codes for CASSPNPGAEQPQHF.